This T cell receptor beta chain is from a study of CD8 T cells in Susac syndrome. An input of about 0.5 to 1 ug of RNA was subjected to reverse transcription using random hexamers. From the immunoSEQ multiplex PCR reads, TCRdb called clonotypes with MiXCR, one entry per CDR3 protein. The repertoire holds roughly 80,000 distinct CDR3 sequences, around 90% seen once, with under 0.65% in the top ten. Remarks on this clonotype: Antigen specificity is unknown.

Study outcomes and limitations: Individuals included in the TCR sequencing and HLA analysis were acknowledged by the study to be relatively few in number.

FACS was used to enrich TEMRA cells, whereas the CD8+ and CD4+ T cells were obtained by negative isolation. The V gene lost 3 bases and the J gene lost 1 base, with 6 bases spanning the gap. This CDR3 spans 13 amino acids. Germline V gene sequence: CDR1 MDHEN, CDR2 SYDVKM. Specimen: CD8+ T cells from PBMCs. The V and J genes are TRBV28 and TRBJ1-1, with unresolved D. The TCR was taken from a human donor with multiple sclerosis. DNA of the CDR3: TGTGCCAGCAGTTTCCGACAGAACACTGAAGCTTTCTTT. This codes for CASSFRQNTEAFF.